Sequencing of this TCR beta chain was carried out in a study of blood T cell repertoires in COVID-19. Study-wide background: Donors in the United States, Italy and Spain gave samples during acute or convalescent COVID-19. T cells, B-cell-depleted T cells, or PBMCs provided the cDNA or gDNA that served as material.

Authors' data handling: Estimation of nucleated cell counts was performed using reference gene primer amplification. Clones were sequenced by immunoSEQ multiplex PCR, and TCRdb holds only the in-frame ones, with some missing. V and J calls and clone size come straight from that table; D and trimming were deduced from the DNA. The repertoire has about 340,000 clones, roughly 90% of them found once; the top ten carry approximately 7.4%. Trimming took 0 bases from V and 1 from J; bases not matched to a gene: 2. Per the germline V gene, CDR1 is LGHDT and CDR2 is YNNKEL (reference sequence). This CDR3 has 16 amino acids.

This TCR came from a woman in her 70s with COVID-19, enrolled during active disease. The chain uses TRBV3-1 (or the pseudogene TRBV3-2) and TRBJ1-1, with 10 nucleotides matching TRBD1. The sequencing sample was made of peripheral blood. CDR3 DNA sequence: TGTGCCAGCAGCCAAGAGACAGGGGGCCCGAACACTGAAGCTTTCTTT. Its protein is CASSQETGGPNTEAFF.